This section outlines one TCR beta chain sequence together with its context. CDR3 length equals 13 residues. V gave up 0 bases and J gave up 7 bases, with 9 bases separating them. Germline V lookup: CDR1 MNHNS, CDR2 SASEGT. These data belong to a study of T cells in Graves' hyperthyroidism and ophthalmopathy. Amplified TCR beta CDR3 regions derived from RNA transcripts. Carried out on the TCR CDR3, a first-round RT-PCR used the HTBI primer set. TCRdb re-called the multiplex PCR reads with MiXCR, one entry per CDR3 protein. The table shows hundreds of thousands of distinct CDR3 sequences, with 38% occurring only once.

Sequencing was performed on blood. The sequence came from a man younger than 30 with Graves' hyperthyroidism. This chain uses TRBV6-1 with TRBJ1-2, with TRBD1 as a possible D gene (5 bases). The CDR3 bases are TGTGCCAGCAGTGAAGCGGGGGTAACTGGCTACACCTTC. This gives the protein CASSEAGVTGYTF.